This T cell receptor (beta chain) was obtained from a study of early T cells in non-severe SARS-CoV-2 infection. The wider study: The chains were unpaired, and the sequenced material was bulk RNA from unsorted whole blood.

Unique molecular identifiers were added to individual cDNA molecules. TCRdb passed the 5' RACE reads through MiXCR, listing each CDR3 protein once. The sample lists under 70,000 distinct CDR3 sequences; approximately 5.9% were seen once. Study-wide points: Missing private and CD4 specificities, VDJdb matching favored anti-spike CD8 responses.

V gave up 4 bases and J gave up 6 bases; unmatched junction bases: 10. Per germline, CDR1 SGHNT and CDR2 YYREEE (reference sequence). The CDR3 has 15 residues. With respect to this clonotype: What it binds is unknown.

Here the sequenced sample was whole blood, taken at baseline. The J gene is TRBJ2-1, the V gene TRBV5-4; 7 bases agree with TRBD2. This clonotype originated in an adult who was a healthcare worker with PCR-confirmed SARS-CoV-2 infection or an uninfected control (not recorded which). CDR3 sequence (DNA): TGTGCCAGCAGCCCAGGACTAGAACGGGGCAATGAGCAGTTCTTC. It translates to CASSPGLERGNEQFF.